This T cell receptor beta chain appears in the sequencing data of a study of PD-L1 blockade in urothelial cancer. At the level of the study: Blood gave a median approximately 150,000 T cells.

This clone was picked up a small number of times. Other DNA sequences from this sample encode an identical CDR3 as well. Only in-frame clones appear in the TCRdb table, and some are missing; sequencing was by immunoSEQ multiplex PCR. The table shows about 85,000 clones, with more than 75% occurring only once. Time point indicated: pretreatment peripheral blood. V lost 4 bases, J lost 0 bases, and 3 bases stayed unmatched. CDR3 size: 14 residues. The germline gives CDR1 SNHLY, CDR2 FYNNEI. The chain joins TRBV2 to TRBJ2-7; 7 bases fit TRBD1. This clonotype was sampled from a man aged 60-69 years with urothelial cancer. Sequenced here: PBMCs, sampled around atezolizumab (anti-PD-L1) treatment. This CDR3 reads CASSGQGSSYEQYF. In DNA form, the CDR3 reads TGTGCCAGCAGTGGACAGGGTAGCTCCTACGAGCAGTACTTC.